Below, 25 T cell receptor beta chains from the same sample are listed, as sequenced in a study of blood T cell repertoires in COVID-19. TCRdb keeps only in-frame clones here, not all; method: immunoSEQ multiplex PCR. The table records approximately 200,000 clones, roughly 85% of them present only once. Specimen: PBMCs or T cells enriched from blood (not recorded which). The receptor source for this set is a man aged 40-55 years who had recovered from COVID-19.

The genes are TRBV4-1 and TRBJ2-7; TRBD1 matches at 8 bases. The trim removed 0 bases at V and 0 bases at J, leaving 7 bases unmatched. The CDR3 consists of 17 residues. In germline, CDR1 is MGHRA, CDR2 YSYEKL. The CDR3: CASSQEGAGQGSYEQYF. CDR3 bases: TGCGCCAGCAGCCAAGAGGGGGCAGGACAGGGCTCCTACGAGCAGTACTTC.

The chain combines TRBV7-9 with TRBJ2-3; possible D gene TRBD1, 5 bases. V was trimmed by 3 bases and J by 5 bases, leaving 15 bases between them. This CDR3 comprises 15 residues. The germline V gene has CDR1 SEHNR and CDR2 FQNEAQ (reference sequence). CDR3 coding DNA: TGTGCCAGCAGCTTTTGGGGCAACCCCCAAGATACGCAGTATTTT. Translation: CASSFWGNPQDTQYF.

The V gene is TRBV6-2 or TRBV6-3, the J gene TRBJ1-5, with 7 bases lining up with TRBD1. The germline V gene has CDR1 MNHEY and CDR2 SVGEGT. The junction had 3 bases not matched to a gene; V was cut back by 2 bases and J by 5 bases. The CDR3 runs 14 residues. CDR3 bases: TGTGCCAGCAGTTACCGACAGGGCCATCAGCCCCAGCATTTT. Translation: CASSYRQGHQPQHF.

The genes are TRBV7-9 and TRBJ2-7; perhaps TRBD1 as D (5 bases). The CDR3 sequence is 14 residues long. The germline CDR1 and CDR2 sequences are SEHNR and FQNEAQ (reference sequence). Trimming pared 5 bases from V and 0 bases from J, leaving 11 bases between. The CDR3 DNA reads as TGTGCCAGCAGCCGACAGAGCAACTCCTACGAGCAGTACTTC. This codes for CASSRQSNSYEQYF.

The chain uses TRBV7-2 and TRBJ1-5; possible D gene TRBD1, 5 bases. Per the germline V gene, CDR1 is SGHTA and CDR2 is FQGNSA. The length of the CDR3 is 15 residues. Between the trimmed V and J ends, which lost 1 base and 5 bases, there was a span of 12 bases. CDR3 sequence: CASSLVSSRDQPQHF. CDR3 nucleotide sequence: TGTGCCAGCAGCTTAGTATCGTCCAGGGATCAGCCCCAGCATTTT.

V gene TRBV19 combines with J gene TRBJ2-1, with 9 bases aligning to TRBD1. CDR1 is LNHDA and CDR2 is SQIVND in the germline V gene (reference sequence). V lost 1 base, J lost 5 bases, and 9 bases stayed unmatched. CDR3 length equals 17 residues. As DNA, the CDR3 is TGTGCCAGTAGTATAGGGGGCGGACAGGGGTGGAACAATGAGCAGTTCTTC. Translation: CASSIGGGQGWNNEQFF.

CDR3 protein: CASSPSQGSSYEQYF. The CDR3 region has the DNA TGTGCCAGCTCACCCAGTCAGGGGTCCTCCTACGAGCAGTACTTC. The genes are TRBV18 and TRBJ2-7; a weak D match, TRBD1 (6 bases). The germline gives CDR1 KGHSH, CDR2 LQKENI. The germline V and J ends were trimmed by 3 bases and 0 bases, with 12 bases remaining between them. The CDR3 is 15 amino acids.

J is TRBJ2-7 and V is TRBV4-3, with TRBD1 matching 9 bases. This CDR3 spans 15 amino acids. Germline lookup yields CDR1 LGHNA and CDR2 YSLEER. V shed 3 bases, J shed 7 bases, and the junction held 10 bases outside the gene matches. CDR3 sequence: CASSQGGQGPLEQYF. The CDR3 DNA reads as TGCGCCAGCAGCCAGGGGGGACAGGGTCCTTTAGAGCAGTACTTC.

V and J are TRBV30 and TRBJ1-2; 8 positions match TRBD1. The germline V gene has CDR1 GTSNPN and CDR2 SVGIG (reference sequence). J gave up 7 bases and V 1 base, and 11 bases lay outside the gene matches. The CDR3 is made up of 15 amino acids. CDR3 bases: TGTGCCTGGAGTGGAGATTGGACAGGGAAAGTTGGCTACACCTTC. Protein product: CAWSGDWTGKVGYTF.

This clone was detected only a few times. This chain uses TRBV5-1 with TRBJ2-1; D might be TRBD2 (6 bases). This CDR3 spans 15 amino acids. V lost 1 base and J lost 8, with 16 bases in between. Germline V gene data show CDR1 as SGHRS and CDR2 as YFSETQ. This CDR3 reads CASSLTGARSDEQFF. CDR3 coding DNA: TGCGCCAGCAGCTTGACGGGAGCCAGGAGCGATGAGCAGTTCTTC.

V and J are TRBV12-3 or TRBV12-4 and TRBJ1-5, with D unresolved. Trimming took 6 bases from V and 6 from J, leaving 12 bases between them. The length of the CDR3 is 13 residues. CDR3 coding DNA: TGTGCCAGCAGAGGCCTAGAGGTTCAGCCCCAGCATTTT. It codes for CASRGLEVQPQHF.

The chain carries TRBV20-1 and TRBJ1-2, with D perhaps TRBD1 (6 bases). V was cut by 3 bases and J by 2 bases, with 19 bases left in between. Germline lookup yields CDR1 DFQATT and CDR2 SNEGSKA (reference sequence). CDR3 length: 16 residues. The CDR3 reads CSASKAGANRNYGYTF. Written as DNA, the CDR3 is TGCAGTGCTAGTAAGGCAGGGGCTAACCGGAACTATGGCTACACCTTC.

This CDR3 is CASSQPGQGTYGYTF. The DNA of the CDR3 is TGTGCCAGCAGCCAACCGGGACAGGGGACCTATGGCTACACCTTC. The chain uses TRBV3-1 (or the pseudogene TRBV3-2) and TRBJ1-2, with 10 bases aligning to TRBD1. Germline V gene sequence: CDR1 LGHDT, CDR2 YNNKEL (reference sequence). This CDR3 is 15 amino acids long. Trimming cost V 2 bases and J 4 bases; bases outside gene matches: 4.

The chain employs TRBV11-2 and TRBJ2-1; 14 bases are shared with TRBD2. The CDR3 is 17 amino acids. Trimming cost V 1 base and J 8 bases; bases outside gene matches: 7. Germline V lookup: CDR1 SGHAT, CDR2 FQNNGV. CDR3 coding DNA: TGTGCCAGCAGCTTAGTCGCCGGGACTAGCGGGAGCCATGAGCAGTTCTTC. It is translated as CASSLVAGTSGSHEQFF.

J is TRBJ2-2 and V is TRBV7-9, with 9 bases aligning to TRBD2. Trimming cost V 5 bases and J 6 bases; bases outside gene matches: 7. Germline V CDR1 and CDR2: SEHNR, FQNEAQ (reference sequence). The CDR3 is made up of 15 amino acids. The CDR3 is CASSRAGGGPGELFF. The CDR3 DNA sequence: TGTGCCAGCAGCAGAGCGGGAGGTGGCCCCGGGGAGCTGTTTTTT.

This rearrangement joins TRBV21-1 to TRBJ1-6; no check of the table's D call, TRBD1, against the DNA was made. TRBV21-1 is classified as a pseudogene. This CDR3 is 14 amino acids long. The DNA of the CDR3 is TGTGCCAGCAGCAAAGCCAACAGGGATTCACCCCTCCACTTT. This translates into CASSKANRDSPLHF.

The genes are TRBV7-9 and TRBJ1-1; D uncertain. The CDR3 loop spans 13 amino acids. Germline assignment: CDR1 SEHNR and CDR2 FQNEAQ (reference sequence). V lost 10 bases, J lost 3 bases, and 15 bases lay in between. CDR3 residues: CATTPGPDTEAFF. CDR3 nucleotide sequence: TGTGCCACCACCCCAGGTCCGGACACTGAAGCTTTCTTT.

This clone was recorded once. This chain uses TRBV28 with TRBJ2-7; a weak D match, TRBD1 (6 bases). The CDR3 has 13 residues. The V and J ends lost 8 bases and 1 base respectively, with 12 bases between them. Germline V gene lookup returns CDR1 MDHEN and CDR2 SYDVKM. The CDR3, as DNA: TGTGCCAGCGTACAACAGGGTTCCTACGAGCAGTACTTC. Protein product: CASVQQGSYEQYF.

This clone was picked up one time. CDR3 DNA sequence: TGTGCCAGTAGTATGGGGGGGGCCATTGAAGCTTTCTTT. This gives the protein CASSMGGAIEAFF. This chain links TRBV19 with TRBJ1-1, with D perhaps TRBD1 (6 bases). This CDR3 spans 13 amino acids. Germline CDR1 reads LNHDA; CDR2 reads SQIVND (reference sequence). V was shortened by 3 bases and J by 7 bases, with 12 bases between the two germline ends.

The genes are TRBV3-1 (or the pseudogene TRBV3-2) and TRBJ2-2, with 7 bases identical to TRBD2. V trimming: 2 bases; J trimming: 5 bases; junction bases outside the gene matches: 8. Germline loops: CDR1 LGHDT, CDR2 YNNKEL (reference sequence). The CDR3 spans 16 residues. CDR3 coding DNA: TGTGCCAGCAGCCAATTTAGCGGGCTTCAGACCGGGGAGCTGTTTTTT. This codes for CASSQFSGLQTGELFF.

The chain has TRBV27 and TRBJ2-7; 10 nucleotides match TRBD2. V gave up 5 bases and J gave up 2 bases; unmatched junction bases: 9. This CDR3 is built from 16 residues. Germline lookup yields CDR1 MNHEY and CDR2 SMNVEV (reference sequence). This chain's CDR3 is CASSPSGGEKTYEQYF. CDR3 DNA sequence: TGTGCCAGCAGTCCAAGCGGGGGGGAAAAAACCTACGAGCAGTACTTC.

The V gene is TRBV14, the J gene TRBJ1-1, with D hard to call. The V end lost 5 bases, the J end lost 5 bases, and 12 bases lay between the germline ends. Germline lookup yields CDR1 SGHDN and CDR2 FVKESK. The CDR3 loop spans 13 amino acids. The CDR3 DNA sequence: TGTGCCAGCAGCTCAGAAGCGGGGACTGAAGCTTTCTTT. This translates into CASSSEAGTEAFF.

This clone was observed once. The chain links TRBV11-2 to TRBJ2-7; the match to TRBD2 covers 10 bases. From germline, CDR1 is SGHAT and CDR2 FQNNGV. V trimming: 0 bases; J trimming: 5 bases; junction bases outside the gene matches: 7. There are 16 residues in the CDR3. In DNA form, the CDR3 reads TGTGCCAGCAGCTTAGAGGCTAGCGGGAGTCCCCACGAGCAGTACTTC. It is translated as CASSLEASGSPHEQYF.

The V gene is TRBV4-2, the J gene TRBJ1-2, with D hard to call. The V end lost 2 bases, the J end lost 8 bases, and 18 bases lay between the germline ends. This CDR3 has 15 amino acids. Germline lookup yields CDR1 LGHNA and CDR2 YNFKEQ. CDR3 bases: TGTGCCAGCAGCCAACCCCAAACCACTCGTAACGGCTACACCTTC. This gives the protein CASSQPQTTRNGYTF.

The chain combines TRBV4-3 with TRBJ2-1, with 9 bases matching TRBD2. Germline V gives CDR1 LGHNA, CDR2 YSLEER. After removal of 4 bases from V and 0 bases from J, the junction contained 10 bases not matched to a gene. The CDR3 is made up of 18 amino acids. CDR3 sequence: CASSRYLTSGLSYNEQFF. As DNA, the CDR3 is TGCGCCAGCAGCCGCTATTTGACTAGCGGCCTCTCCTACAATGAGCAGTTCTTC.